This TCR beta chain stems from a study of identical twins (dated by TCRdb to the mid-2010s). As for the study more broadly: TCR alpha and beta repertoires from monozygotic twins, unrelated adults of various ages and cord blood were deep-sequenced to test whether fetal clonotypes persist. To rule out contamination, the twin experiments were replicated at different times with different library preparation protocols. The full study reports these points: Zero-insertion analyses could be partly confounded by invariant T cells such as MAIT and iNKT, although diverse VJ usage argued against such confounding for most clonotypes. In monozygotic twins, recombination models systematically underestimated out-of-frame TCR alpha sharing, but the models matched the sharing seen between unrelated individuals. Out-of-frame TCR alpha sequences shared between twins showed an excess of low generation-probability sequences compared with coincidental sharing between unrelated individuals. Because the same donors could not be followed over many years, the conclusions depended on cross-sectional statistical analysis. Fewer insertions were carried by abundant cord blood beta clonotypes, a similar but weaker trend appeared in young adult naive repertoires, and no such trend appeared in memory repertoires. The excess sharing between twins in beta out-of-frame sequences was weaker because fewer shared sequences reduced the signal-to-noise ratio.

The library was built by means of 5' RACE. Reads for this sample came from an Illumina HiSeq 2000. A universal primer binding site was introduced by template switching, and a unique molecular identifier was present in the final cDNA, enabling accurate counting of TCR cDNA molecules. Specific primers in the conserved constant-segment region were used to synthesize first-strand cDNA for the TCR alpha and beta chains. To control for contamination, each cDNA library was double barcoded with a SMART-Mk sample barcode plus Illumina barcodes. TruSeq adapter sequences and Illumina sample barcodes were added in two successive PCR steps. The TCR alpha and beta cDNA libraries were sequenced on the Illumina HiSeq platform using custom primers. In the paper's pipeline: Raw reads were processed with MiGEC to extract unique molecular identifiers, and MiXCR was used to determine CDR3 positions. Recombination models were inferred per individual with the repgenHMM and IGoR tools using an EM algorithm. Shared clonotype analysis was performed with the tcR package in R, normalizing sharing by the product of cloneset sizes. To study raw recombination free of thymic and clonal selection effects, out-of-frame nonproductive sequences were analyzed. TCRdb cleaned the public reads at Q25 with fastp, built clones with MiXCR and kept in-frame beta chains. Under each unique CDR3 protein, matching rows form one entry showing the most common genes and DNA. The authors' filters were not applied to this entry. Within this sample are 250,000 or so distinct CDR3 sequences, with about 8.3% of them counted one time only. Jointly, the top ten make up 2.5% to 3.5% of the sample.

This clonotype was detected only a few times. The antigen it binds to is not known. One base away there is no much larger clone; base qualities are not given. Every donor in the study was a healthy Caucasian. Three pairs of female monozygotic twins, all aged roughly 18 to 29 years, were included in the twin cohort. CD4+ and CD8+ T cell populations were isolated with positive isolation kits from Invitrogen. In addition, the sample was reused for a study of yellow fever vaccine responses in identical twins. From the second report: According to the authors, in identical twins the way T cells responded to vaccination appeared partly convergent and partly personalized. Focusing on identical twins, the study followed the T cell clones that responded to the vaccine, and did so with precision.

This TCR derives from a woman younger than 30 in good health. The material sequenced was CD8+ T cells sorted from blood.

The CDR3 reads as follows: CASSQEGLAREQYF. The sequenced DNA: TGTGCCAGCAGCCAAGAAGGACTAGCGCGCGAGCAGTACTTC. This receptor chain uses TRBV4-2 and TRBJ2-7, with 9 central nucleotides matching TRBD2. Clipping removes 0 bases from V and 6 bases from J, with 3 as the unmatched junction base count. CDR1 and CDR2 are read off the germline V gene as LGHNA and YNFKEQ. From the cysteine through the phenylalanine, the CDR3 covers 14 amino acids. Only the CDR3 DNA stays, 42 bases, in frame from base 1.